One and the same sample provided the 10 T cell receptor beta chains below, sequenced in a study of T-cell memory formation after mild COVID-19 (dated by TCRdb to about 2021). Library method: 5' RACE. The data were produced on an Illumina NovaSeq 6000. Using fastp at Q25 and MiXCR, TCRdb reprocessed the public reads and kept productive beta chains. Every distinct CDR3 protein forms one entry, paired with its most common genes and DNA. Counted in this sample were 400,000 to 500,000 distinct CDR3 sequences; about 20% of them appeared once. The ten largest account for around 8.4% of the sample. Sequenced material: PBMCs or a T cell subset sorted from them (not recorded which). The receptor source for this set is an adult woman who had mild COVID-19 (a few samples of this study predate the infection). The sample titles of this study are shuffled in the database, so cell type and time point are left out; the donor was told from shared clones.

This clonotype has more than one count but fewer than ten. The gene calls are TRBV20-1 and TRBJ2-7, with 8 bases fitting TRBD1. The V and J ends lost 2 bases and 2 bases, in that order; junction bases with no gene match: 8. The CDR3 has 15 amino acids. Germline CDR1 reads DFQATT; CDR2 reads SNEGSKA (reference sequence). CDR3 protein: CSARLTGVAAYEQYF. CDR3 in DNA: TGCAGTGCTAGACTGACAGGGGTTGCGGCCTACGAGCAGTACTTC.

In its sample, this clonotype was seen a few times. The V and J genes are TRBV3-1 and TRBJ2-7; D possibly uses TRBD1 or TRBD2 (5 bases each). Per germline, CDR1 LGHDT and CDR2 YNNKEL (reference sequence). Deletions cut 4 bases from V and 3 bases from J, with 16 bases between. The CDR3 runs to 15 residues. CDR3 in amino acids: CASSRGDGGFYEQYF. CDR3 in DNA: TGTGCCAGCAGCCGAGGGGACGGAGGATTCTACGAGCAGTACTTC.

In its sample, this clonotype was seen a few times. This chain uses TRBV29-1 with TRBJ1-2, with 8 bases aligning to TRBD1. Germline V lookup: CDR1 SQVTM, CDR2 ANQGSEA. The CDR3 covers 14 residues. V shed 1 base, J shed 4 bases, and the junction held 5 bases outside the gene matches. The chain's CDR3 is CSVEAAGGGYGYTF. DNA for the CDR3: TGCAGCGTTGAAGCGGCAGGGGGCGGCTATGGCTACACCTTC.

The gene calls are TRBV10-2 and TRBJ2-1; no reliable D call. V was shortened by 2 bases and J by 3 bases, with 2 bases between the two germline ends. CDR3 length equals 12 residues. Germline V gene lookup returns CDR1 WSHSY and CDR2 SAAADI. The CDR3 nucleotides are TGCGCCAGCAGTGAGAGCTACAATGAGCAGTTCTTC. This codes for CASSESYNEQFF.

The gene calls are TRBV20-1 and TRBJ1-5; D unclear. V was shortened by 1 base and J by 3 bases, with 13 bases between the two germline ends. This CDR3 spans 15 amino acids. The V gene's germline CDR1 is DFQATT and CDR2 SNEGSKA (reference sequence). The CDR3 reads CSARGDTGNNQPQHF. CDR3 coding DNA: TGCAGTGCTAGAGGTGACACCGGGAACAATCAGCCCCAGCATTTT.

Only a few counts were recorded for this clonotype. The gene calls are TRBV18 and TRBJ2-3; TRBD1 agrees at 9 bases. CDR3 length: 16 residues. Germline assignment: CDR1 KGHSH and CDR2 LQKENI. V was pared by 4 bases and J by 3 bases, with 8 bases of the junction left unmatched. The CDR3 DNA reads TGTGCCAGCTCACGGATAACAGGGGGCCGGACAGATACGCAGTATTTT. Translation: CASSRITGGRTDTQYF. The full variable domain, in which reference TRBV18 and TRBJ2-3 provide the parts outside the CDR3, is NAGVMQNPRHLVRRRGQEARLRCSPMKGHSHVYWYRQLPEEGLKFMVYLQKENIIDESGMPKERFSAEFPKEGPSILRIQQVVRGDSAAYFCASSRITGGRTDTQYFGPGTRLTVL.

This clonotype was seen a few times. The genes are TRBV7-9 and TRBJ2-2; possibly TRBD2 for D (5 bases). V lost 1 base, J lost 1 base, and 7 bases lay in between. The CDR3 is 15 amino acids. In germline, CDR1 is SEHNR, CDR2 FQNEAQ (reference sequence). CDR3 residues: CASSLDGVNTGELFF. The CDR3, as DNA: TGTGCCAGCAGCTTAGACGGGGTGAACACCGGGGAGCTGTTTTTT.

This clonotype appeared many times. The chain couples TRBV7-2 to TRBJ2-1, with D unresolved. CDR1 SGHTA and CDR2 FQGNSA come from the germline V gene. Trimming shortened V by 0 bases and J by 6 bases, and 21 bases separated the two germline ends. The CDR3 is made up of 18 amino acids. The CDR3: CASSLAPFSNPPGNEQFF. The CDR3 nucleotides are TGTGCCAGCAGCTTAGCTCCGTTTAGCAACCCCCCGGGCAATGAGCAGTTCTTC.

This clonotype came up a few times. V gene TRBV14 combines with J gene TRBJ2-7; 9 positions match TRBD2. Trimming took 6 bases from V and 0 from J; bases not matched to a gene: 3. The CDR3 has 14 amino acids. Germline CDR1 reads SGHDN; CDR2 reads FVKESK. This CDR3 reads CASSRTSDSYEQYF. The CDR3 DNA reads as TGTGCCAGCAGTCGGACTAGCGACTCCTACGAGCAGTACTTC.

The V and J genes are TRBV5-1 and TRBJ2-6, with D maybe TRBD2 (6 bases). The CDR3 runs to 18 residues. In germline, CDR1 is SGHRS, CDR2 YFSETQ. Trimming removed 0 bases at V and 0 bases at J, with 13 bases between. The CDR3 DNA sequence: TGCGCCAGCAGCTTGGGAACAGGACTACCCTCTGGGGCCAACGTCCTGACTTTC. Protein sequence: CASSLGTGLPSGANVLTF.